The 5 T cell receptor beta chains listed next were all sequenced from one sample in a study of cytomegalovirus exposure and HLA in healthy donors. PCR used 60 Vbeta primers and 13 Jbeta primers. Assay: immunoSEQ multiplex PCR; the TCRdb copy retains only in-frame clones and omits some. In the table there are 130,000 or so clones, around 8.5% of which are singletons. Sequences were obtained from PBMCs. The receptors derive from a man in his forties in good health and CMV-seronegative.

This chain connects TRBV2 to TRBJ2-1; a weak D match, TRBD2 (7 bases). Germline CDR1 SNHLY, CDR2 FYNNEI. V dropped 8 bases and J dropped 3 bases, with 14 bases sitting between them. CDR3 size: 14 residues. CDR3 DNA sequence: TGTGCCAGCCGGAGGGGGGGCGGCTACAATGAGCAGTTCTTC. Its translation: CASRRGGGYNEQFF.

This clone was seen a handful of times. The V and J genes are TRBV2 and TRBJ2-3; the match to TRBD1 covers 9 bases. The ends lost 10 bases at V and 9 bases at J; junction bases unmatched: 14. CDR1 is SNHLY, CDR2 FYNNEI, per germline. The CDR3 loop spans 14 amino acids. The CDR3 spells CAIDRDRGTGTQYF. In DNA form, the CDR3 reads TGTGCCATCGATAGAGACAGGGGGACCGGGACGCAGTATTTT.

The DNA for the CDR3 is TGTGCCAGTAATTCAGGAGGGGGCGCGGAGACCCAGTACTTC. It encodes CASNSGGGAETQYF. The chain is built from TRBV19 and TRBJ2-5; perhaps TRBD1 as D (7 bases). This CDR3 spans 14 amino acids. Trimming removed 7 bases at V and 5 bases at J, with 17 bases between. CDR1 and CDR2 from the germline V gene are LNHDA and SQIVND (reference sequence).

This clone was picked up a small number of times. The chain links TRBV19 to TRBJ1-5, with 7 bases identical to TRBD1. Germline CDR1 LNHDA, CDR2 SQIVND (reference sequence). V was pared by 8 bases and J by 3 bases, with 7 bases of the junction left unmatched. The CDR3 extends over 14 amino acids. The chain's CDR3 is CASGDRVNNQPQHF. CDR3 bases: TGTGCCAGTGGAGACAGGGTAAACAATCAGCCCCAGCATTTT.

The chain is built from TRBV6-5 and TRBJ2-7; D might be TRBD1 (6 bases). Germline assignment: CDR1 MNHEY and CDR2 SVGAGI. The CDR3 is made up of 16 amino acids. Trimming took 2 bases from V and 0 from J, leaving 14 bases between them. For the CDR3, the DNA is TGTGCCAGCAGTTACAGCCGGGACACCAGCTCCTACGAGCAGTACTTC. This codes for CASSYSRDTSSYEQYF.